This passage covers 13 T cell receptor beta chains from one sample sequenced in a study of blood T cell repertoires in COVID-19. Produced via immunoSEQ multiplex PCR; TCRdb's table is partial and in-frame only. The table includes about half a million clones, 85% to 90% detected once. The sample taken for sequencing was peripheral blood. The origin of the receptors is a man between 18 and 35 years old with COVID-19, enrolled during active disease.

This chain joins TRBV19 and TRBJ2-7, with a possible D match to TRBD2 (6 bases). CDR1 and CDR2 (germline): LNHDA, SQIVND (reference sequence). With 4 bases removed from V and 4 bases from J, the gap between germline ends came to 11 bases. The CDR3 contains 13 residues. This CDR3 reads CASSRGLMYEQYF. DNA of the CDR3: TGTGCCAGTAGTAGAGGACTAATGTACGAGCAGTACTTC.

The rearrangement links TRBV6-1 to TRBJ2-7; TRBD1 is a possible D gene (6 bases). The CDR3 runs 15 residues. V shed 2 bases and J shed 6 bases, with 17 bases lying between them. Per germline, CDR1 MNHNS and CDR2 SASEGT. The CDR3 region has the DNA TGTGCCAGCAGTGAACGGGACACGGCGAAGAGCGAGCAGTACTTC. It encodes CASSERDTAKSEQYF.

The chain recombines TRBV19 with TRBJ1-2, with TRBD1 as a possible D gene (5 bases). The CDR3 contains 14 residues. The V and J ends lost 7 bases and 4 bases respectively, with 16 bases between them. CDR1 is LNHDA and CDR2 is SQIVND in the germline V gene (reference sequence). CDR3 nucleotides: TGTGCCAGTATACCTAGGCAGGGCGTCTATGGCTACACCTTC. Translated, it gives CASIPRQGVYGYTF.

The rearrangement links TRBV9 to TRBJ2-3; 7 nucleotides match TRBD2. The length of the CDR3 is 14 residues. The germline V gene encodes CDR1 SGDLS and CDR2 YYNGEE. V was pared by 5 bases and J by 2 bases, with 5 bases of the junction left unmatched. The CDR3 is CASSGGRNTDTQYF. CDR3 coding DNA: TGTGCCAGCAGTGGCGGGAGAAACACAGATACGCAGTATTTT.

CDR3 in amino acids: CASSDITSGGPNNEQFF. DNA of the CDR3: TGTGCCAGCAGTGACATCACTAGCGGGGGACCAAACAATGAGCAGTTCTTC. V gene TRBV2 combines with J gene TRBJ2-1; the match to TRBD2 covers 11 bases. Trimming took 3 bases from V and 5 from J; bases not matched to a gene: 9. CDR3 size: 17 residues. Germline CDR1 SNHLY, CDR2 FYNNEI.

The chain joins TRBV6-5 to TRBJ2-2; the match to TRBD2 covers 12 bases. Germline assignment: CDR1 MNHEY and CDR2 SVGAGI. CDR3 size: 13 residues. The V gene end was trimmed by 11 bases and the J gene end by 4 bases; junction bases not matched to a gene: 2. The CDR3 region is CAGLAGLTGELFF. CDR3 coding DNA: TGTGCCGGACTAGCGGGACTCACCGGGGAGCTGTTTTTT.

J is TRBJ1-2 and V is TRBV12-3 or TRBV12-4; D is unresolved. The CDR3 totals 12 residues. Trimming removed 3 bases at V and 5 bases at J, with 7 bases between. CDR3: CASSFGAYGYTF. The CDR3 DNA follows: TGTGCCAGCAGTTTCGGAGCGTATGGCTACACCTTC.

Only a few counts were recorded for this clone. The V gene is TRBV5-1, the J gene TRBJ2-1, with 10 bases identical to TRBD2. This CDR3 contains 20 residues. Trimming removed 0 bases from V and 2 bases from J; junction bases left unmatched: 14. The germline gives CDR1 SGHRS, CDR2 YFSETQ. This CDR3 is CASSLDLTSGTLAPYNEQFF. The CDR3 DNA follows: TGCGCCAGCAGCTTGGACCTTACTAGCGGGACCCTAGCCCCCTACAATGAGCAGTTCTTC.

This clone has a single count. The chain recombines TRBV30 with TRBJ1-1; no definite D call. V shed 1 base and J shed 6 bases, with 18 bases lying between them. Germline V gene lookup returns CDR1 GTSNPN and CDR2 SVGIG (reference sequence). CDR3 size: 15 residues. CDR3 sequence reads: CAWSAPWAESAEAFF. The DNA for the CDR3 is TGTGCCTGGAGTGCCCCTTGGGCAGAATCGGCTGAAGCTTTCTTT.

This CDR3 reads CSASLLAGEMLFWFF. Here the CDR3 DNA reads TGCAGTGCTAGTTTACTAGCGGGAGAGATGTTATTTTGGTTCTTC. The chain recombines TRBV20-1 with TRBJ2-1, with 11 bases fitting TRBD2. This CDR3 spans 15 amino acids. The germline V gene has CDR1 DFQATT and CDR2 SNEGSKA (reference sequence). J was trimmed by 15 bases and V by 3 bases; bases with no gene match: 16.

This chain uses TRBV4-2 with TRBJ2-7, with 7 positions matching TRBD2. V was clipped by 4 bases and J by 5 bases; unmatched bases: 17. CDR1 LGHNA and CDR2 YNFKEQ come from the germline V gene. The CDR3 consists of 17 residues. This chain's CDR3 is CASSPQPGGGGINEQYF. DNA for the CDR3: TGTGCCAGCAGCCCCCAACCGGGTGGGGGGGGGATTAACGAGCAGTACTTC.

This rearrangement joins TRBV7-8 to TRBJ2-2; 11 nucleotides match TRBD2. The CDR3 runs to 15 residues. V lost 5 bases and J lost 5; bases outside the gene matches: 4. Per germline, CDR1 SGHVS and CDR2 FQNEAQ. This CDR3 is CASSATSGVTGELFF. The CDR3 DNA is TGTGCCAGCAGCGCGACTAGCGGGGTTACCGGGGAGCTGTTTTTT.

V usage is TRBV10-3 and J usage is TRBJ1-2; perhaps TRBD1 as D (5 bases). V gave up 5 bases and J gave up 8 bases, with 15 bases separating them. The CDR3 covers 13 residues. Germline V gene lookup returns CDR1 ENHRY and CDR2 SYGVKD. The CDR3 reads CAISKDKGMGYTF. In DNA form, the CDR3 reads TGTGCCATCAGTAAGGACAAAGGGATGGGCTACACCTTC.